This T cell receptor (beta chain) was sequenced during a study of cytomegalovirus exposure and HLA in healthy donors. Study-wide points: Cytomegalovirus association was assigned to approximately 160 TCR beta chains. Subsequent analysis showed first-cohort TCR clusters tending to co-occur in about 110 validation repertoires.

For this clone: Its matching antigen is unknown.

The assay was immunoSEQ multiplex PCR, and TCRdb's table has in-frame clones only and misses some. The sample yields about 56,000 clones, roughly nine tenths seen once. Trimming stripped 6 bases from V and 0 bases from J, with 9 bases between. CDR1 MNHNY and CDR2 SVGAGI come from the germline V gene (reference sequence). CDR3 length: 14 residues. J is TRBJ2-1 and V is TRBV6-6; D is uncertain. The sequenced sample was PBMCs. The source is a man aged 18 to 35 in good health and CMV-seronegative. In DNA form, the CDR3 reads TGTGCCAGCAGCTACAGAGGCTCCTACAATGAGCAGTTCTTC. Protein: CASSYRGSYNEQFF.